Below are 22 T cell receptor beta chains sequenced from a single sample in a study of monozygotic twins with inflammatory bowel disease. TCRdb reprocessed the 5' RACE reads and keeps a single row for each CDR3 protein, giving no DNA. This listing includes fewer than 450,000 distinct CDR3 sequences. Sequencing was done on a sample of blood. These receptors were collected from a human donor with ulcerative colitis or Crohn's disease, or a healthy co-twin of an affected twin (not recorded which).

This chain connects TRBV5-1 to TRBJ2-1; TCRdb lists TRBD1, though no DNA is available to test this call. The CDR3 sequence is 14 residues long. Per the germline V gene, CDR1 is SGHRS and CDR2 is YFSETQ. The CDR3 reads CASSFFSGPDEQFF.

The chain links TRBV11-2 to TRBJ2-7; TCRdb returns TRBD2, unconfirmable since there is no DNA. CDR3 length: 15 amino acids. The germline V gene has CDR1 SGHAT and CDR2 FQNNGV. Here the CDR3 reads CASSLRRLAGYEQYF. The variable domain in full, with the rest retrieved from reference TRBV11-2 and TRBJ2-7, is EAGVAQSPRYKIIEKRQSVAFWCNPISGHATLYWYQQILGQGPKLLIQFQNNGVVDDSQLPKDRFSAERLKGVDSTLKIQPAKLEDSAVYLCASSLRRLAGYEQYFGPGTRLTVT.

The rearrangement joins TRBV27 to TRBJ1-2; TCRdb's assignment of TRBD1 cannot be checked, as there is no DNA. CDR3 size: 16 residues. Germline-derived CDR1 and CDR2 are MNHEY and SMNVEV (reference sequence). CDR3 amino acids: CASSPISGQGAYGYTF.

The V gene is TRBV27, the J gene TRBJ2-1; TCRdb selects TRBD2, and the lack of DNA leaves this call unchecked. The CDR3 has 15 residues. Per germline, CDR1 MNHEY and CDR2 SMNVEV (reference sequence). CDR3 region: CASTIAGGGYNEQFF.

The rearrangement joins TRBV7-3 to TRBJ2-1; no DNA is available, so the TRBD1 call from TCRdb remains unchecked. Germline values: CDR1 SGHTA, CDR2 FQGTGA. This CDR3 contains 16 residues. The CDR3 sequence: CASSPAGTRGYNEQFF.

The CDR3 loop is CASQEQGAGKNIQYF. The V gene is TRBV12-3 or TRBV12-4, the J gene TRBJ2-4; there is no DNA to check the TCRdb D call of TRBD1. This CDR3 region has 15 residues.

The chain joins TRBV3-1 to TRBJ2-7. Germline-derived CDR1 and CDR2 are LGHDT and YNNKEL (reference sequence). This CDR3 region has 12 residues. CDR3 in amino acids: CASSPDTYEQYF.

This chain uses TRBV6-1 with TRBJ2-1; TCRdb designates TRBD1, a call that cannot be tested without DNA. This CDR3 region has 14 residues. CDR1 and CDR2 (germline): MNHNS, SASEGT. CDR3 sequence reads: CASSILDGQTAQFF.

The J gene is TRBJ2-7, the V gene TRBV4-1; no DNA is available, so the TRBD1 call from TCRdb remains unchecked. The CDR3 contains 14 residues. Germline V CDR1 and CDR2: MGHRA, YSYEKL. Here the CDR3 reads CASSQDGQGYEQYF.

The V gene is TRBV4-3, the J gene TRBJ1-2; TCRdb calls TRBD1, which cannot be checked without DNA. CDR1 and CDR2 from the germline V gene are LGHNA and YSLEER. The CDR3 spans 18 residues. The CDR3 loop reads CASSQDPGGAEYNYGYTF.

The chain uses TRBV4-1 and TRBJ2-5; TCRdb names TRBD1, which stays unverified in the absence of DNA. In germline, CDR1 is MGHRA, CDR2 YSYEKL. The CDR3 is 16 residues long. CDR3 loop: CASSQEPGQGLETQYF.

The chain is built from TRBV7-3 and TRBJ2-3; TCRdb's D call, TRBD2, is unchecked because there is no DNA. In germline, CDR1 is SGHTA, CDR2 FQGTGA. This CDR3 contains 18 residues. The chain's CDR3 is CASSSGLAGGSAPDTQYF. The full variable domain, its missing parts supplied by reference TRBV7-3 and TRBJ2-3, is GAGVSQTPSNKVTEKGKYVELRCDPISGHTALYWYRQSLGQGPEFLIYFQGTGAADDSGLPNDRFFAVRPEGSVSTLKIQRTERGDSAVYLCASSSGLAGGSAPDTQYFGPGTRLTVL.

This sequence joins TRBV6-2 or TRBV6-3 and TRBJ2-5. The CDR3 totals 13 residues. Germline CDR1 reads MNHEY; CDR2 reads SVGEGT. The CDR3 is CASSYVEQETQYF.

This chain connects TRBV4-3 to TRBJ2-1; TCRdb proposes TRBD2, but this gene call is untestable without DNA. Germline V CDR1 and CDR2: LGHNA, YSLEER. CDR3 length: 15 residues. The CDR3 here is CASSQLAGSYNEQFF.

The chain joins TRBV19 to TRBJ1-2; TCRdb proposes TRBD1, but this gene call is untestable without DNA. This CDR3 comprises 14 residues. Per the germline V gene, CDR1 is LNHDA and CDR2 is SQIVND (reference sequence). This chain's CDR3 is CASSTTGTAYGYTF.

This sequence joins TRBV3-1 and TRBJ2-7; no DNA is available, so the TRBD2 call from TCRdb remains unchecked. CDR3 length: 17 amino acids. Germline CDR1 reads LGHDT; CDR2 reads YNNKEL (reference sequence). CDR3 residues: CACSQGHLAGTTYEQYF.

The CDR3 reads CSAREDRYNEQFF. The chain uses TRBV20-1 and TRBJ2-1; TCRdb calls TRBD1, which cannot be checked without DNA. This CDR3 contains 13 residues. CDR1 DFQATT and CDR2 SNEGSKA come from the germline V gene (reference sequence).

The CDR3: CASSRQSRGSDEKLFF. The V call is TRBV27, the J call TRBJ1-4; TCRdb's D gene call, TRBD1, goes unchecked for lack of DNA. The CDR3 sequence is 16 residues long. Looked up from germline, CDR1 is MNHEY and CDR2 is SMNVEV (reference sequence).

The chain couples TRBV6-2 or TRBV6-3 to TRBJ2-1; TCRdb returns TRBD1, unconfirmable since there is no DNA. The CDR3 has 15 residues. Looked up from germline, CDR1 is MNHEY and CDR2 is SVGEGT. The CDR3 spells CASSDAPGTVSYAFF.

This chain uses TRBV28 with TRBJ2-6; lacking DNA, the TRBD1 call made by TCRdb goes unchecked. This CDR3 comprises 17 residues. Germline lookup yields CDR1 MDHEN and CDR2 SYDVKM. CDR3 loop: CASSLRTGSPSANVLTF.

The gene calls are TRBV5-1 and TRBJ1-5. Germline loops: CDR1 SGHRS, CDR2 YFSETQ. The CDR3 has 14 residues. The CDR3 here is CASSLGQVGQPQHF. The complete variable domain, with remaining parts taken from reference TRBV5-1 and TRBJ1-5, reads KAGVTQTPRYLIKTRGQQVTLSCSPISGHRSVSWYQQTPGQGLQFLFEYFSETQRNKGNFPGRFSGRQFSNSRSEMNVSTLELGDSALYLCASSLGQVGQPQHFGDGTRLSIL.

The chain recombines TRBV29-1 with TRBJ2-2; absent DNA, TCRdb's TRBD1 call cannot be checked. Germline-derived CDR1 and CDR2 are SQVTM and ANQGSEA. The CDR3 length is 13 residues. The CDR3 loop is CSGGQLNTGELFF.